This entry lists 28 T cell receptor beta chains sequenced from one sample in a study of spatial heterogeneity in lung cancer. MiXCR, applied by TCRdb to the 5' RACE reads, yields one record per CDR3 protein. The table lists around 110,000 distinct CDR3 sequences, more than 10% of them singletons. Time point reported: blood at routine non-recurrence follow-up after resection. Researchers sequenced whole RNA taken from tumor, nontumor lung or frozen PBMC without sorting. This material consisted of PBMCs, taken at follow-up. These receptors all stem from a male donor with early-stage non-small cell lung cancer.

The table lists this clonotype with many counts. The J gene is TRBJ1-5, the V gene TRBV6-2 or TRBV6-3; D uncertain. V was clipped by 6 bases and J by 3 bases, with 33 bases between them. Germline V CDR1 and CDR2: MNHEY, SVGEGT. The CDR3 runs 21 residues. The CDR3 protein is CASRYRLRTLRPSGINQPQHF. CDR3 nucleotides: TGTGCCAGCAGATATAGGCTGAGAACCCTTCGACCAAGTGGCATCAATCAGCCCCAGCATTTT.

At least ten counts were recorded for this clonotype. This chain uses TRBV10-3 with TRBJ1-2, with D uncertain. The CDR3 spans 14 residues. Germline V gene sequence: CDR1 ENHRY, CDR2 SYGVKD. V was trimmed by 4 bases and J by 3 bases, leaving 12 bases between them. The CDR3 DNA reads as TGTGCCATCAGTGGGAGATTCCCAGACTATGGCTACACCTTC. Its translation: CAISGRFPDYGYTF.

At least ten counts were recorded for this clonotype. V usage is TRBV20-1 and J usage is TRBJ2-1, with TRBD2 matching 9 bases. Germline trimming cut 3 bases from V and 7 bases from J; bases unmatched to any gene: 7. The CDR3 is 14 amino acids. Per germline, CDR1 DFQATT and CDR2 SNEGSKA (reference sequence). The CDR3 nucleotides are TGCAGTGCTAGTCGCGGGGGGGCCCTAAATGAGCAGTTCTTC. This codes for CSASRGGALNEQFF.

The V gene is TRBV11-2, the J gene TRBJ2-2; 7 nucleotides match TRBD1. CDR3 size: 16 residues. Germline assignment: CDR1 SGHAT and CDR2 FQNNGV. The ends lost 1 base at V and 4 bases at J; junction bases unmatched: 6. This CDR3 is CASSLAGRQGTGELFF. CDR3 coding DNA: TGTGCCAGCAGCTTAGCAGGGCGACAGGGCACCGGGGAGCTGTTTTTT. The entire variable domain, with the rest obtained from reference TRBV11-2 and TRBJ2-2, is as follows: EAGVAQSPRYKIIEKRQSVAFWCNPISGHATLYWYQQILGQGPKLLIQFQNNGVVDDSQLPKDRFSAERLKGVDSTLKIQPAKLEDSAVYLCASSLAGRQGTGELFFGEGSRLTVL.

The chain recombines TRBV20-1 with TRBJ2-3; D unclear. From germline, CDR1 is DFQATT and CDR2 SNEGSKA (reference sequence). Trimming took off 6 bases at V and 1 base at J, with 11 bases between the two ends. There are 13 residues in the CDR3. CDR3 DNA sequence: TGCAGTGCACGGTCCCCGGGCACAGATACGCAGTATTTT. Its translation: CSARSPGTDTQYF.

This clonotype was picked up many times. V and J are TRBV6-2 or TRBV6-3 and TRBJ2-7; 7 bases are shared with TRBD1. Looked up from germline, CDR1 is MNHEY and CDR2 is SVGEGT. The CDR3 runs to 14 residues. V was clipped by 5 bases and J by 4 bases; unmatched bases: 8. CDR3: CASSSRDRAYEQYF. DNA for the CDR3: TGTGCCAGCAGTAGCCGGGACAGAGCTTACGAGCAGTACTTC.

V is TRBV7-6 and J is TRBJ2-7; no clear D. This CDR3 comprises 12 residues. The V gene lost 5 bases and the J gene lost 5 bases, with 10 bases spanning the gap. Germline CDR1 SGHVS, CDR2 FNYEAQ. The CDR3: CASSHVGNEQYF. CDR3 DNA sequence: TGTGCCAGCAGCCACGTAGGCAACGAGCAGTACTTC.

There are many counts of this clonotype. The chain is built from TRBV28 and TRBJ1-2, with a possible D match to TRBD1 (6 bases). Germline CDR1 is MDHEN and CDR2 is SYDVKM. V was pared by 2 bases and J by 4 bases, with 20 bases between. The CDR3 consists of 17 residues. CDR3 nucleotide sequence: TGTGCCAGCAGTTTACTTGAGACAGGATATTTCCCCTATGGCTACACCTTC. Protein product: CASSLLETGYFPYGYTF.

V usage is TRBV11-3 and J usage is TRBJ2-1; D perhaps matches TRBD1 (5 bases). Germline V lookup: CDR1 SGHNT, CDR2 YENEEA. Trimming stripped 3 bases from V and 8 bases from J, with 11 bases between. CDR3 length: 13 amino acids. This CDR3 reads CASSFPGRDEQFF. CDR3 DNA: TGTGCCAGCAGCTTCCCCGGCAGGGATGAGCAGTTCTTC.

V gene TRBV12-3 or TRBV12-4 combines with J gene TRBJ2-3, with D maybe TRBD1 (6 bases). V dropped 0 bases and J dropped 3 bases, with 7 bases sitting between them. The CDR3 totals 14 residues. The CDR3 DNA reads TGTGCCAGCAGTTTAGCCGGACAGACAGATACGCAGTATTTT. Translating it yields CASSLAGQTDTQYF.

This clonotype was seen only a few times. The chain couples TRBV7-2 to TRBJ2-3, with 8 bases lining up with TRBD1. This CDR3 contains 16 residues. Germline values: CDR1 SGHTA, CDR2 FQGNSA. J was trimmed by 1 base and V by 1 base; bases with no gene match: 4. The CDR3 DNA reads TGTGCCAGCAGCTTAGTTGGGACAGGTCGCACAGATACGCAGTATTTT. Amino acids: CASSLVGTGRTDTQYF.

This clonotype was detected a few times. CDR3 sequence: CASSVGASGGTYEQYF. In DNA, the CDR3 is TGTGCCAGCAGCGTAGGGGCTAGCGGGGGGACCTACGAGCAGTACTTC. The J gene is TRBJ2-7, the V gene TRBV9, with 11 bases that match TRBD2. J was trimmed by 2 bases and V by 0 bases; bases with no gene match: 4. CDR1 SGDLS and CDR2 YYNGEE come from the germline V gene. CDR3 length: 16 residues. Full variable domain (remainder filled in from reference TRBV9 and TRBJ2-7): DSGVTQTPKHLITATGQRVTLRCSPRSGDLSVYWYQQSLDQGLQFLIQYYNGEERAKGNILERFSAQQFPDLHSELNLSSLELGDSALYFCASSVGASGGTYEQYFGPGTRLTVT.

This clonotype was observed a few times. V usage is TRBV7-9 and J usage is TRBJ2-3, with 7 positions matching TRBD2. V dropped 5 bases and J dropped 2; count of bases not matched to a gene: 4. CDR3 length equals 14 residues. The germline gives CDR1 SEHNR, CDR2 FQNEAQ (reference sequence). The CDR3 reads CASSPWDYTDTQYF. The CDR3 bases are TGTGCCAGCAGCCCCTGGGACTACACAGATACGCAGTATTTT.

This clonotype was counted at least ten times. The genes are TRBV7-2 and TRBJ2-1; possibly TRBD2 for D (6 bases). The CDR3 is 13 amino acids. From germline, CDR1 is SGHTA and CDR2 FQGNSA. V was cut by 5 bases and J by 3 bases, with 8 bases left in between. The CDR3 DNA is TGTGCCAGCAGCGGGCGGGGCTACAATGAGCAGTTCTTC. Protein sequence: CASSGRGYNEQFF.

This clonotype was seen a handful of times. V is TRBV6-2 or TRBV6-3 and J is TRBJ2-2; TRBD2 matches at 7 bases. Germline values: CDR1 MNHEY, CDR2 SVGEGT. Unmatched junction bases numbered 6, after V lost 1 base and J lost 10 bases. This CDR3 has 14 amino acids. CDR3 coding DNA: TGTGCCAGCAGTTACTTTAGACTAGCAGAGGAGCTGTTTTTT. Amino acids: CASSYFRLAEELFF.

This chain uses TRBV7-9 with TRBJ1-2, with D uncertain. V was pared by 5 bases and J by 1 base, with 8 bases between. Germline CDR1 is SEHNR and CDR2 is FQNEAQ (reference sequence). The CDR3 has 13 residues. The CDR3 loop is CASSEQDNYGYTF. The CDR3 region has the DNA TGTGCCAGCAGCGAGCAGGATAACTATGGCTACACCTTC. The entire variable domain, with the rest obtained from reference TRBV7-9 and TRBJ1-2, is as follows: DTGVSQNPRHKITKRGQNVTFRCDPISEHNRLYWYRQTLGQGPEFLTYFQNEAQLEKSRLLSDRFSAERPKGSFSTLEIQRTEQGDSAMYLCASSEQDNYGYTFGSGTRLTVV.

This clonotype was seen ten or more times. The chain uses TRBV12-3 or TRBV12-4 and TRBJ1-4; tentative D call: TRBD1 (5 bases). The CDR3 has 14 amino acids. The germline V and J ends were trimmed by 3 bases and 6 bases, with 11 bases remaining between them. In DNA form, the CDR3 reads TGTGCCAGCAGTTTGGTCGGGACTGATGAAAAACTGTTTTTT. Protein: CASSLVGTDEKLFF.

The CDR3 protein is CSAGQGSNTGELFF. CDR3 sequence (DNA): TGCAGTGCTGGACAGGGGTCGAACACCGGGGAGCTGTTTTTT. The chain carries TRBV20-1 and TRBJ2-2; 9 bases agree with TRBD1. The CDR3 contains 14 residues. With 5 bases clipped from V and 0 bases from J, the junction kept 1 base outside the gene matches. CDR1 and CDR2 from the germline V gene are DFQATT and SNEGSKA (reference sequence).

This clonotype was observed many times. The chain uses TRBV6-2 or TRBV6-3 and TRBJ2-7, with D unclear. V gave up 7 bases and J gave up 1 base, with 5 bases separating them. The CDR3 sequence is 11 residues long. CDR1 and CDR2 from the germline V gene are MNHEY and SVGEGT. This CDR3 is CASTPSYEQYF. The CDR3 nucleotides are TGTGCCAGCACCCCATCCTACGAGCAGTACTTC.

In this sample, this clonotype turned up a few times. The chain links TRBV6-4 to TRBJ1-5; no reliable D call. The CDR3 spans 17 residues. Trimming stripped 2 bases from V and 2 bases from J, with 16 bases between. Germline assignment: CDR1 MRHNA and CDR2 SNTAGT. The CDR3 DNA follows: TGTGCCAGCAGTGACCCAAGACGAAGGTGGGGCAATCAGCCCCAGCATTTT. Its protein is CASSDPRRRWGNQPQHF.

This clonotype was detected ten times or more. This chain uses TRBV7-2 with TRBJ2-7; 8 positions agree with TRBD1. From germline, CDR1 is SGHTA and CDR2 FQGNSA. The CDR3 has 17 amino acids. V lost 0 bases to trimming and J lost 2 bases; unmatched junction nucleotides: 9. The CDR3 DNA follows: TGTGCCAGCAGCTTAGCCCTCGGGACAGGTTTGGCCTACGAGCAGTACTTC. It encodes CASSLALGTGLAYEQYF.

This clonotype came up a few times. The chain links TRBV19 to TRBJ1-5; 12 bases are shared with TRBD1. V was pared by 10 bases and J by 10 bases, with 14 bases of the junction left unmatched. This CDR3 is 15 amino acids long. Germline assignment: CDR1 LNHDA and CDR2 SQIVND (reference sequence). CDR3 coding DNA: TGTGCCACTTCCGGGACAGGGGGCCTCCCTGATCCCCAGCATTTT. Translated, it gives CATSGTGGLPDPQHF.

This clonotype has a handful of counts. The chain links TRBV10-2 to TRBJ1-2; the D is unclear. Looked up from germline, CDR1 is WSHSY and CDR2 is SAAADI. The CDR3 runs 14 residues. The V gene lost 1 base and the J gene lost 8 bases, with 14 bases spanning the gap. Here the CDR3 reads CASSELSTARGYTF. DNA for the CDR3: TGCGCCAGCAGTGAGTTATCAACCGCCCGGGGCTACACCTTC.

This clonotype has just a few counts. The chain uses TRBV4-3 and TRBJ2-7; 8 positions agree with TRBD2. With 2 bases clipped from V and 2 bases from J, the junction kept 5 bases outside the gene matches. The germline gives CDR1 LGHNA, CDR2 YSLEER. This CDR3 is 15 amino acids long. The CDR3 reads CASSQSPGRAYEQYF. DNA for the CDR3: TGCGCCAGCAGCCAATCCCCCGGGAGGGCCTACGAGCAGTACTTC.

This clonotype was seen ten or more times. The CDR3 nucleotides are TGTGCCAGCAGTTTTCTGGGAGAGCAGTACTTC. Its translation: CASSFLGEQYF. This sequence joins TRBV27 and TRBJ2-7; D ambiguous. Trimming cost V 3 bases and J 7 bases, with 7 bases left between them. The CDR3 is 11 amino acids. Germline V lookup: CDR1 MNHEY, CDR2 SMNVEV (reference sequence).

The table lists this clonotype with a few counts. The chain has TRBV27 and TRBJ2-7; 8 positions match TRBD1. The length of the CDR3 is 16 residues. Germline trimming cut 3 bases from V and 4 bases from J; bases unmatched to any gene: 11. The V gene's germline CDR1 is MNHEY and CDR2 SMNVEV (reference sequence). CDR3 DNA: TGTGCCAGCAGTTTTTGGGGACAGGAGACTTTTTACGAGCAGTACTTC. It is translated as CASSFWGQETFYEQYF.

This clonotype was picked up a small number of times. The V and J genes are TRBV6-1 and TRBJ1-5; no clear D. Germline V gene sequence: CDR1 MNHNS, CDR2 SASEGT. Between the trimmed V and J ends, which lost 2 bases and 0 bases, there was a span of 11 bases. The CDR3 length is 16 residues. The CDR3 nucleotides are TGTGCCAGCAGTGAAACACCCAACTATAGCAATCAGCCCCAGCATTTT. Protein: CASSETPNYSNQPQHF.

This chain links TRBV19 with TRBJ2-2; D assignment may be TRBD1 or TRBD2 (5 bases each). With 0 bases removed from V and 0 bases from J, the gap between germline ends came to 11 bases. The CDR3 spans 17 residues. CDR1 is LNHDA, CDR2 SQIVND, per germline (reference sequence). The CDR3 protein is CASSIDRGGPNTGELFF. The CDR3 DNA is TGTGCCAGTAGTATAGACCGGGGCGGACCGAACACCGGGGAGCTGTTTTTT.